Given below is one TCR beta chain in context. This clonotype was recorded a few times. This clone's antigen is unknown. The sample holds no much larger clone one base away, and base qualities are not on file. The sample comes from a study of regulatory T cells in long-lasting Graves disease listed by TCRdb under 2021. Context from the whole study: Newly diagnosed Graves' disease patients had taken antithyroid drugs for less than 3 months. The study was registered as a clinical trial and conducted in China. A total of about 33 samples underwent TCR sequencing, from about 13 patients with persistent Graves' disease and approximately 20 patients with newly diagnosed Graves' disease. Peripheral blood TCR sequencing and RNA sequencing compared persistent Graves' disease patients with newly diagnosed Graves' disease patients. Overall results and qualifications from the work: TRBV28, TRBJ1-2 and TRBJ2-5 were preferentially used in persistent disease, while TRBV20-1 and TRBJ2-1 were favored in newly diagnosed disease. Patients with persistent disease shared more public clonotypes (about 2,900) than newly diagnosed patients did (about 1,000). Because the primary lesion, thyroid tissue, could not be accessed, the study looked at peripheral blood alone. Only the TCR beta chain was sequenced and analyzed. Compared with newly diagnosed patients, persistent Graves' disease patients had lower TCR Shannon entropy and fewer highly expanded clones, which suggests clonal expansion. The authors acknowledged the small sample size as a limitation that may reduce accuracy.

Library method: multiplex PCR. Sequencing relied on an Illumina HiSeq 4000. To build TCR beta libraries, CDR3 regions were amplified by Arm-PCR using iRepertoire HTBI primers. Gel purification was performed on PCR products prior to sequencing. The published analysis was carried out like this. Gene usage analysis of CDR3 amino acid clonotypes used the 62 TRBV and around 13 TRBJ segments found across samples. COPE and FqMerger were used to merge the filtered high-quality paired reads into contigs. Contigs were aligned with BLAST to IMGT TRBV, TRBD and TRBJ reference genes, and CDR3 was defined per IMGT. Any clonotype with a frequency above 0.1% was classified as a highly expanded clone. Repertoire diversity was measured by Shannon entropy, and V-J evenness by the Gini coefficient. A clonotype was considered public if more than one individual shared it. TCRdb cleaned the public reads at Q25 with fastp, built clones with MiXCR and kept in-frame beta chains. CDR3 protein duplicates are merged, each entry listing the most common genes and DNA. These V and J calls originate from TCRdb's pipeline instead of the authors' own analysis. This sample comprises a few hundred thousand distinct CDR3 sequences, 10% to 15% of them detected only once. Of the sample, approximately 17% falls within the top ten clones.

This sample's time point label indicates: newly diagnosed GD, antithyroid drugs for less than 3 months. For both TCR sequencing and RNA sequencing, RNA was extracted from PBMCs in TRIzol. The diagnosis of Graves' disease followed American Thyroid Association guidelines. Patients for the study were recruited at an endocrinology department in Xi'an, China. Each patient gave around 9 milliliters of peripheral blood, collected in an EDTA anticoagulant tube. Ficoll Paque Plus density gradient separation was used to isolate PBMCs, and no further T cell sorting was performed. An Agilent 2100 Bioanalyzer and agarose gel were used to check RNA quality, while a NanoDrop 2000 measured RNA concentration. V loses 2 bases at its end and J loses 2 bases; junction bases beyond the gene matches: 6. Taken from cysteine to phenylalanine, the CDR3 has 18 residues. Only CDR3 DNA is held: 54 bases, read in frame from base 1. Sequences KGHDR (CDR1) and SFDVKD (CDR2) are obtained from the germline V gene.

This sample also belongs to another study, concerning T cells in Graves' hyperthyroidism and ophthalmopathy. The second paper states: Stable Graves' hyperthyroidism was defined as the absence of progression to ophthalmopathy over 18 months of follow-up. The hyperthyroidism patients were between 18 and 65 years old and newly diagnosed, with a disease duration of less than 2 months. The study excluded patients with uncontrolled infections, other autoimmune diseases, pregnancy or lactation. Diagnoses were established on the basis of clinical symptoms, serum thyroxine and TRAb, thyroid ultrasound, and orbital computed tomography. A first-round RT-PCR of the TCR CDR3 used the HTBI primer set with the Qiagen OneStep RT-PCR kit. Blood samples also contained most of the expanded thyroid clonotypes (frequency above 0.001), which suggests that blood repertoires may reflect thyroid immune responses. In cross-validation, a model built on a 13 V-J signature told ophthalmopathy apart from stable hyperthyroidism with about 90% sensitivity and roughly 83% specificity, and in testing the same model reached 80%/75%. In validation, progression to ophthalmopathy was predicted by the model with about 70% sensitivity and nearly 75% specificity, a median of around 6.5 months before onset. TCR V-J signatures able to tell the groups apart were searched for in a discovery cohort of some 100 patients, of whom around 42 had Graves' ophthalmopathy and 57 had stable Graves' hyperthyroidism. Prospective prediction of ophthalmopathy was tested in an independent validation cohort of approximately 19 hyperthyroidism patients and 17 patients who later progressed to ophthalmopathy. The 100 discovery patients were divided at random into training and test sets in a 7:3 ratio. The study also compared thyroid tissue and blood T-cell repertoires from over 5 Graves' hyperthyroidism patients. Following sampling, methimazole starting at 30 mg daily was given to hyperthyroidism patients, and high-dose intravenous methylprednisolone was given to ophthalmopathy patients. A second multiplex PCR round built the libraries, followed by size selection and purification. The libraries were sequenced on an Illumina HiSeq2000 using paired-end 100 bp reads. Raw data were processed with SOAPnuke, discarding reads with adapters, uncalled bases, mean Phred below 15, or no exact constant-primer or identifier match. COPE v1.2.5 was used to merge high-quality paired reads, and clonotypes were defined as unique nucleotide sequences. MiTCR v1.1 was used to align clonotypes to the IMGT TRBV, TRBD and TRBJ reference segments. Only V-J combinations with frequency above 0.0001, covering about 99% of repertoires, were analysed. A TCS score was defined as the ratio between F50 (clonal expansion) and ExV (chaos), using BLOSUM62-based TCRdist between CDR3 peptides within each V-J. Welch's t-statistics and random forest reduced roughly 530 V-J features to 10 to 15, which were used in a naive Bayes classifier (R e1071). No statistical method was used to fix the sample size in advance, and group allocation was not hidden from the investigators. TCR Vbeta CDR3 sequencing of 120 to 150 peripheral blood samples (more than 40 ophthalmopathy, approximately 80 hyperthyroidism and roughly 17 progressor patients) is reported in the paper.

The sequence links TRBV24-1 to TRBJ2-1; 12 middle bases align to TRBD1. Source: peripheral blood mononuclear cells (PBMCs), taken at new diagnosis, from a patient treated with antithyroid drugs. This receptor was taken from a young woman with Graves disease. Donor details come from another sample of the same person, matched by shared clones. The DNA sequence is given as TGTGCCACCAGTGATTCGGGACAGGGGGCAGTGACCTACAATGAGCAGTTCTTC. This translates into CATSDSGQGAVTYNEQFF.